This T cell receptor beta chain appears in the sequencing data of a study of shared clonotypes between healthy human individuals. Study-wide results and caveats: Naive CD4 clonotypes overlapped across a few donors at around 4.7%.

The germline V and J ends were trimmed by 4 bases and 5 bases, with 15 bases remaining between them. This CDR3 contains 14 residues. CDR1 SGHRS and CDR2 YFSETQ come from the germline V gene. Concerning this clone: The antigen remains undetermined.

Original methodology: Because ImmunoSEQ provided only junction sequences with no quality scores, the filtering differed. Profiled with immunoSEQ multiplex PCR; TCRdb holds only in-frame clones, not every one. D and trimming come from the DNA, and the V and J calls and clone size come from that table. Found here are approximately 2.1 million clones, approximately 95% of them singletons; the top ten hold 0.39%. The sequenced material came from naive CD4+ T cells from PBMCs. Subset meaning: CD45RA+ positively selected. The chain joins TRBV5-1 to TRBJ1-1; unclear D gene. The TCR was taken from a man between 18 and 29 years old in good health. Some clones in this sample may be carry-over from other donors' samples. CDR3 nucleotides: TGCGCCAGCAGCGTCGACGGAGGAGGGACTGAAGCTTTCTTT. Encoded protein: CASSVDGGGTEAFF.